This T cell receptor (beta chain) was observed in a study of blood T cell repertoires in COVID-19. V was cut by 0 bases and J by 2 bases, with 9 bases left in between. Germline CDR1 is SGHRS and CDR2 is YFSETQ. This CDR3 has 15 residues. As originally analysed: Nucleated cell counts were estimated from reference gene primer amplification. Libraries were prepared by immunoSEQ multiplex PCR; TCRdb keeps only in-frame clonotypes and omits some of them. D and trimming were read from the DNA, whereas the V and J calls and clone size are those reported in that table. Of around 300,000 clones detected, approximately 86% appear once; the ten largest clones hold roughly 2.6%. About this clone: Other DNA sequences in the same sample also yield this CDR3.

The rearrangement joins TRBV5-1 to TRBJ1-5; a weak D match, TRBD1 (6 bases). Specimen: PBMCs or T cells enriched from blood (not recorded which). This sequence was found in a woman under 30 who had recovered from COVID-19. This CDR3 reads CASSLGAGGNQPQHF. CDR3 nucleotide sequence: TGCGCCAGCAGCTTGGGGGCAGGGGGCAATCAGCCCCAGCATTTT.